Described below is a single TCR beta chain sequence and its context. Its antigen is undetermined. Relative to the germline gene, one junction end is altered; a read error may explain this. Different DNA sequences within this sample yield the same CDR3. Primers included in the PCR were 60 Vbeta and 13 Jbeta primers. Profiled with immunoSEQ multiplex PCR; TCRdb holds only in-frame clones, not every one. The sample yields roughly 150,000 clones, 75% seen once. The germline CDR1 and CDR2 sequences are WSHSY and SAAADI. CDR3 length: 12 residues. These data originate in a study of cytomegalovirus exposure and HLA in healthy donors. Across the whole study: Within an early data release were about 85 million unique TCRs drawn from HLA-typed donors. Study observations and caveats: Specific recognition of CMV antigens was confirmed in vitro for a few chains (all CMV-associated). Cytomegalovirus-associated TCR beta chains were listed, numbering 150 to 200. Later analysis identified a missense DCLRE1C variant that was linked to TCR beta V- and J-gene trimming.

Source material: PBMCs. This TCR was recovered from a man younger than 30 in good health and CMV-seropositive. V usage is TRBV10-2 and J usage is TRBJ1-2; TRBD1 matches 7 bases. The CDR3 DNA reads as TGCGCCAGCCGGGACAGCCGCTATGGCTACACCTTT. Residues: CASRDSRYGYTF.